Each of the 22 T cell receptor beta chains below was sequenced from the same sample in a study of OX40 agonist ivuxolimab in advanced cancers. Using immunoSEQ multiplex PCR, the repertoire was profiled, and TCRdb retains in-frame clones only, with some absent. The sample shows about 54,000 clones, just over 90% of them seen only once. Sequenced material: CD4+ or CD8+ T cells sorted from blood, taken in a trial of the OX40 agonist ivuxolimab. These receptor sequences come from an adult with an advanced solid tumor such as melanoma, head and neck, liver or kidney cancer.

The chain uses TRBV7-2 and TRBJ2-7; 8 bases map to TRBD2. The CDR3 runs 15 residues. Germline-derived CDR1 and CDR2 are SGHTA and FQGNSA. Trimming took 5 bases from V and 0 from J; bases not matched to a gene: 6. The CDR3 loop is CASSRTGTSSYEQYF. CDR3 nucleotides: TGTGCCAGCAGCCGAACCGGGACTAGCTCCTACGAGCAGTACTTC.

CDR3 bases: TGTGCCAGCAGCTCCCCGGTCGGTCCAGATACGCAGTATTTT. Translated: CASSSPVGPDTQYF. This chain uses TRBV5-4 with TRBJ2-3; D uncertain. The CDR3 loop spans 14 amino acids. V shed 3 bases and J shed 4 bases, with 12 bases lying between them. The germline V gene encodes CDR1 SGHNT and CDR2 YYREEE (reference sequence).

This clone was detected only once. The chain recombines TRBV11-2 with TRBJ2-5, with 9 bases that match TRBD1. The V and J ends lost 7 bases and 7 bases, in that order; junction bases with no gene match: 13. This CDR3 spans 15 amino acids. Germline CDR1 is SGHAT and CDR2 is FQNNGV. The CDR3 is CASTPSGTGTGTQYF. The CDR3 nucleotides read TGTGCCAGCACCCCATCCGGGACAGGGACAGGGACCCAGTACTTC.

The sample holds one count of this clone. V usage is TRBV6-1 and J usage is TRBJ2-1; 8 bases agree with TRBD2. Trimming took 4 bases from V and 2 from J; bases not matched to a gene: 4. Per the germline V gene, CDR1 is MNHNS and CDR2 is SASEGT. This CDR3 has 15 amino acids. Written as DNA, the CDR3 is TGTGCCAGCAGTGCACAAGCGGGGGCCTACAATGAGCAGTTCTTC. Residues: CASSAQAGAYNEQFF.

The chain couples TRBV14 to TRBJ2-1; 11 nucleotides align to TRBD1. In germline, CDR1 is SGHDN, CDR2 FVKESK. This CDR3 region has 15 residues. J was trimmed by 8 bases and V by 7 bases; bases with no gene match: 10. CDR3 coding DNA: TGTGCCAGCACCCCGTGGACAGGGGGCTCCGATGAGCAGTTCTTC. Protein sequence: CASTPWTGGSDEQFF.

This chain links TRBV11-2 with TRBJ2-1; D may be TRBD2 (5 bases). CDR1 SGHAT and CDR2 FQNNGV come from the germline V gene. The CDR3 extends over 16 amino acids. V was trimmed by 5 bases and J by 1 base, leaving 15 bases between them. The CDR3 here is CASSGQKRASYNEQFF. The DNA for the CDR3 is TGTGCCAGCAGCGGGCAAAAGAGGGCATCCTACAATGAGCAGTTCTTC.

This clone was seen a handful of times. The CDR3 DNA follows: TGTGCCAGCAGTAACCGGGACAGGGGGAGCTATGGCTACACCTTC. Translating gives CASSNRDRGSYGYTF. The chain carries TRBV28 and TRBJ1-2; 11 bases match TRBD1. The CDR3 has 15 amino acids. Trimming took 5 bases from V and 4 from J; bases not matched to a gene: 6. CDR1 MDHEN and CDR2 SYDVKM come from the germline V gene.

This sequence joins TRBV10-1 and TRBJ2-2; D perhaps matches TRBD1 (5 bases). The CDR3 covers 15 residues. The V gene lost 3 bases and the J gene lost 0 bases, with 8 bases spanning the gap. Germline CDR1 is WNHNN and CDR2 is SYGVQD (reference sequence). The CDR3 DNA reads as TGCGCCAGCAGTGAAAGCAGGGCGAACACCGGGGAGCTGTTTTTT. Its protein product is CASSESRANTGELFF.

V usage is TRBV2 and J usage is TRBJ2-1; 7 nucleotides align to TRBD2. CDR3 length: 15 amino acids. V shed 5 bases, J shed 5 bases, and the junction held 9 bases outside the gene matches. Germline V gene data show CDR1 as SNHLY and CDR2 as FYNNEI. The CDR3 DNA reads TGTGCCAGCAGTTTTTCGGCTAGCGGAAACAATGAGCAGTTCTTC. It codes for CASSFSASGNNEQFF.

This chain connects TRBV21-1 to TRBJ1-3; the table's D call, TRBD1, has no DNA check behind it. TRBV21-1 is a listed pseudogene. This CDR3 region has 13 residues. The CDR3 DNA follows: TGTGCCAGCAGCAAAGGGGGCCGAAACACCATATATTTT. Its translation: CASSKGGRNTIYF.

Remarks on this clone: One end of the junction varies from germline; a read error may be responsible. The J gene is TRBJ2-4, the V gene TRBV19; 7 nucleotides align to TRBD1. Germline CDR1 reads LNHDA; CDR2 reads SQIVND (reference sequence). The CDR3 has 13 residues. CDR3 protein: CASRGTVKDIQYF. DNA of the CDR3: TGTGCCAGTAGGGGGACAGTCAAAGACATTCAGTACTTC.

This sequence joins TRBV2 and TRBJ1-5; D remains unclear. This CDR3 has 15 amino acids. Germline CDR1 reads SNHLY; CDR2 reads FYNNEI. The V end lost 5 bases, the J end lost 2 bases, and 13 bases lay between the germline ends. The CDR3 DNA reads TGTGCCAGCAGTAAGGCGGAAATGGGCAATCAGCCCCAGCATTTT. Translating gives CASSKAEMGNQPQHF. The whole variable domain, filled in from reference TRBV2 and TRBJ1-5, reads EPEVTQTPSHQVTQMGQEVILRCVPISNHLYFYWYRQILGQKVEFLVSFYNNEISEKSEIFDDQFSVERPDGSNFTLKIRSTKLEDSAMYFCASSKAEMGNQPQHFGDGTRLSIL.

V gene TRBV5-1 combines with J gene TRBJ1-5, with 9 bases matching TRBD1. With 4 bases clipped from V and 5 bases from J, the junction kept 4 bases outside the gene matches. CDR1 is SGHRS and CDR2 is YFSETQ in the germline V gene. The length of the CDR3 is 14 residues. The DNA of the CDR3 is TGCGCCAGCAGCACAGGGGGCTTGGATCAGCCCCAGCATTTT. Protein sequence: CASSTGGLDQPQHF.

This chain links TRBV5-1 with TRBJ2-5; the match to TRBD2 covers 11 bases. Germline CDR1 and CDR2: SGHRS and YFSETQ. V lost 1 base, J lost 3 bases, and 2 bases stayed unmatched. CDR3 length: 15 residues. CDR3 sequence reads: CASSLTSGGKETQYF. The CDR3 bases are TGCGCCAGCAGCTTGACTAGCGGGGGAAAAGAGACCCAGTACTTC.

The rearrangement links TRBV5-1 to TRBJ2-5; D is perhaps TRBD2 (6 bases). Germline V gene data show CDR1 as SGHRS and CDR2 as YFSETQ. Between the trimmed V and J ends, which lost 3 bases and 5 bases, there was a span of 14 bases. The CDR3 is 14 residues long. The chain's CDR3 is CASSSSGAGETQYF. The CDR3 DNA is TGCGCCAGCAGCTCCTCCGGGGCGGGGGAGACCCAGTACTTC.

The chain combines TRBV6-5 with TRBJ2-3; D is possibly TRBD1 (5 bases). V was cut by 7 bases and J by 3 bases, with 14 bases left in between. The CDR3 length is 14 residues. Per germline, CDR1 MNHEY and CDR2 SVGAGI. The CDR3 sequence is CASTRQGRTDTQYF. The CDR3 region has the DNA TGTGCCAGCACTCGGCAGGGAAGGACAGATACGCAGTATTTT.

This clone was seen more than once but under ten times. The CDR3 sequence: CASSPRTGVNTEAFF. The CDR3 DNA reads as TGTGCCAGCAGTCCCCGGACAGGGGTGAACACTGAAGCTTTCTTT. This chain joins TRBV6-5 and TRBJ1-1; 9 nucleotides match TRBD1. Germline V gives CDR1 MNHEY, CDR2 SVGAGI. Trimming removed 5 bases from V and 0 bases from J; junction bases left unmatched: 4. The CDR3 loop spans 15 amino acids.

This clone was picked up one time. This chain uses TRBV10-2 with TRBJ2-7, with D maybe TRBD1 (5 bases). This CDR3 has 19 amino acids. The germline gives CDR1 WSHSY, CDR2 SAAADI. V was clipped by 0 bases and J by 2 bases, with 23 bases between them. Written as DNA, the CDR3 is TGCGCCAGCAGTGAGTCAACCCCGTTGTGGGCAAAAGGGGCCTACGAGCAGTACTTC. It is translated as CASSESTPLWAKGAYEQYF.

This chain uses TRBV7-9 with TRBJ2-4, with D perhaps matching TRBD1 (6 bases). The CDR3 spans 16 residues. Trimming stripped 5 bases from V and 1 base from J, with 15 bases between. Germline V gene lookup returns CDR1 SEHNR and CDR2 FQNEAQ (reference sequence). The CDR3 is CASSERTVLAKNIQYF. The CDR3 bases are TGTGCCAGCAGCGAAAGGACAGTCCTGGCCAAAAACATTCAGTACTTC.

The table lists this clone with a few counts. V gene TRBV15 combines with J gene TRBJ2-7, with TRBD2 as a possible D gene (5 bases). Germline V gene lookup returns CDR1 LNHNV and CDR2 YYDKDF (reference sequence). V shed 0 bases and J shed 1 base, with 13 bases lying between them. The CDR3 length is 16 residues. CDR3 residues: CATSREIMSGSYEQYF. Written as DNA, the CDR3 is TGTGCCACCAGCAGAGAAATTATGAGCGGTTCCTACGAGCAGTACTTC.

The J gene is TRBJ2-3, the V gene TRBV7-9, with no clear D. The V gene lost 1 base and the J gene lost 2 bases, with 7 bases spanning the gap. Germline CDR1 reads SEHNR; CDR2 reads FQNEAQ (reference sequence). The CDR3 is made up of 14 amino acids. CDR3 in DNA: TGTGCCAGCAGCTTAGAGGGCAACACAGATACGCAGTATTTT. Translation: CASSLEGNTDTQYF.

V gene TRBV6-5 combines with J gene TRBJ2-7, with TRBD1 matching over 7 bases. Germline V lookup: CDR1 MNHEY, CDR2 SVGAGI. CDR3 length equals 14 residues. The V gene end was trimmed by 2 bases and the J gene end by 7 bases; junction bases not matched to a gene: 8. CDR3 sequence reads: CASSYTTGFGEQYF. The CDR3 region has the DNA TGTGCCAGCAGTTACACGACAGGGTTTGGAGAGCAGTACTTC.